The TCR beta chain under discussion was sequenced for a study of radiotherapy plus CTLA-4 blockade in lung cancer. Those with chemo-refractory metastatic non-small-cell lung cancer were treated with focal radiation combined with CTLA-4 blockade using ipilimumab. This clone has just a few counts. Sequencing used immunoSEQ multiplex PCR; TCRdb keeps in-frame clones, though not all of them. The data hold tens of thousands of clones, with around 82% observed a single time. The CDR3 has 14 residues. V dropped 4 bases and J dropped 6 bases, with 14 bases sitting between them. Germline V gives CDR1 SGHVS, CDR2 FQNEAQ.

V usage is TRBV7-8 and J usage is TRBJ2-3; weak D call: TRBD2 (6 bases). The sample here was peripheral blood, taken from a patient treated with radiotherapy plus ipilimumab. The clonotype comes from a human donor with non-small cell lung cancer who had a complete response to radiotherapy plus ipilimumab. Here the CDR3 reads CASSSGTGWDTQYF. As DNA, the CDR3 is TGTGCCAGCAGCTCGGGGACTGGTTGGGATACGCAGTATTTT. The full variable domain, with the rest looked up from reference TRBV7-8 and TRBJ2-3, is GAGVSQSPRYKVAKRGQDVALRCDPISGHVSLFWYQQALGQGPEFLTYFQNEAQLDKSGLPSDRFFAERPEGSVSTLKIQRTQQEDSAVYLCASSSGTGWDTQYFGPGTRLTVL.